What follows describes a single T cell receptor (beta chain). The antigen is not known. The study ran its PCR with 60 Vbeta and 13 Jbeta primers. Sequenced by immunoSEQ multiplex PCR; TCRdb stores in-frame clones only, minus some. The sample lists roughly 180,000 clones, over 70% seen once, with roughly 1.4% in the top ten. This entry belongs to a study of cytomegalovirus exposure and HLA in healthy donors. Study conclusions and caveats: About 87% or about 30% of the time was how often most TCR beta V segments were productive, according to an earlier analysis.

This sequence originates from a woman aged 25 to 39 in good health and CMV-seropositive. Material for sequencing was PBMCs.

The CDR3 DNA is TGTGCCACTCAACTAGCGGGAGGGCCTTACGAGCAGTACTTC. Translating gives CATQLAGGPYEQYF. J is TRBJ2-7 and V is TRBV19; 13 bases line up with TRBD2. The CDR3 length is 14 residues. The V gene's germline CDR1 is LNHDA and CDR2 SQIVND (reference sequence). The V and J ends lost 10 bases and 4 bases, in that order; junction bases with no gene match: 7.